The next 5 T cell receptor beta chains were all read from a single sample in a study of T-cell memory formation after mild COVID-19. In TCRdb, the 5' RACE reads were re-called with MiXCR into one record per CDR3 protein. Of fewer than 250,000 distinct CDR3 sequences listed, over 9.5% are singletons. Material: PBMCs or a T cell subset sorted from them (not recorded which). These TCRs come from a man aged 18 to 30 who had mild COVID-19 (a few samples of this study predate the infection). Cell type and time point are not known.

The chain couples TRBV5-1 to TRBJ1-4; 8 bases are shared with TRBD1. Germline loops: CDR1 SGHRS, CDR2 YFSETQ. The CDR3 consists of 13 residues. V shed 5 bases, J shed 8 bases, and the junction held 5 bases outside the gene matches. The CDR3 loop is CASRQGVEEKLFF. As DNA, the CDR3 is TGCGCCAGCAGACAGGGGGTGGAAGAAAAACTGTTTTTT.

This clonotype has a handful of counts. The chain joins TRBV11-3 to TRBJ2-2; 7 nucleotides line up with TRBD1. V was pared by 3 bases and J by 3 bases, with 10 bases of the junction left unmatched. The CDR3 contains 17 residues. CDR1 is SGHNT and CDR2 is YENEEA in the germline V gene. DNA for the CDR3: TGTGCCAGCAGCTTTTCGCGACAGGGTTCTTACACCGGGGAGCTGTTTTTT. As protein: CASSFSRQGSYTGELFF. The variable domain in full, with the rest retrieved from reference TRBV11-3 and TRBJ2-2, is EAGVVQSPRYKIIEKKQPVAFWCNPISGHNTLYWYLQNLGQGPELLIRYENEEAVDDSQLPKDRFSAERLKGVDSTLKIQPAELGDSAVYLCASSFSRQGSYTGELFFGEGSRLTVL.

The chain couples TRBV6-2 or TRBV6-3 to TRBJ2-2; the match to TRBD1 covers 7 bases. V gave up 4 bases and J gave up 1 base; unmatched junction bases: 6. The CDR3 contains 16 residues. In germline, CDR1 is MNHEY, CDR2 SVGEGT. The CDR3 nucleotides are TGTGCCAGCAGTTTACTGACAGGGAGGAACACCGGGGAGCTGTTTTTT. It is translated as CASSLLTGRNTGELFF.

The chain couples TRBV21-1 to TRBJ1-5. TRBV21-1 constitutes a pseudogene. The CDR3 is 15 residues long. CDR3 sequence: CASSKEGRLNQPQHF. The CDR3 DNA sequence: TGTGCCAGCAGCAAAGAAGGGAGACTCAATCAGCCCCAGCATTTT.

This chain connects TRBV2 to TRBJ2-2; D is undetermined. V shed 7 bases and J shed 7 bases, with 7 bases lying between them. The CDR3 is 11 residues long. The germline CDR1 and CDR2 sequences are SNHLY and FYNNEI. This CDR3 reads CASKDGGELFF. The CDR3, as DNA: TGTGCCAGCAAGGATGGCGGGGAGCTGTTTTTT.